The 13 T cell receptor beta chains reported below all come from one sample, sequenced in a study of blood T cell repertoires in COVID-19. Assay used: immunoSEQ multiplex PCR; TCRdb lists only in-frame clones, some missing. Of hundreds of thousands of clones in the sample, approximately 90% were seen once. The sample comprised peripheral blood. The receptors here all came from a man aged 18 to 29 with COVID-19, enrolled during active disease.

The table lists this clone with a count of one. This chain links TRBV6-6 with TRBJ1-5, with D maybe TRBD1 (6 bases). The germline V gene has CDR1 MNHNY and CDR2 SVGAGI (reference sequence). The CDR3 has 13 residues. The germline V and J ends were trimmed by 5 bases and 7 bases, with 12 bases remaining between them. CDR3 region: CASSIQGRQPQHF. CDR3 coding DNA: TGTGCCAGCAGTATACAGGGCCGACAGCCCCAGCATTTT.

V usage is TRBV15 and J usage is TRBJ2-2; the D gene is possibly TRBD2 (6 bases). Germline-derived CDR1 and CDR2 are LNHNV and YYDKDF (reference sequence). The CDR3 sequence is 12 residues long. The V gene lost 6 bases and the J gene lost 5 bases, with 7 bases spanning the gap. For the CDR3, the DNA is TGTGCCACCAGGGGGAGGACCGGGGAGCTGTTTTTT. Translating it yields CATRGRTGELFF.

V gene TRBV2 combines with J gene TRBJ1-4; no firm D call. The V gene lost 5 bases and the J gene lost 7 bases, with 11 bases spanning the gap. Germline CDR1 is SNHLY and CDR2 is FYNNEI. The CDR3 consists of 13 residues. The CDR3 is CASSSEGGEKLFF. The CDR3 region has the DNA TGTGCCAGCAGTTCAGAGGGAGGTGAAAAACTGTTTTTT.

The J gene is TRBJ1-2, the V gene TRBV7-9; 7 bases align to TRBD1. CDR1 SEHNR and CDR2 FQNEAQ come from the germline V gene (reference sequence). The V and J ends lost 2 bases and 5 bases, in that order; junction bases with no gene match: 8. The CDR3 spans 15 residues. CDR3 bases: TGTGCCAGCAGCTTATCTCCGGGACAGAAATATGGCTACACCTTC. As protein: CASSLSPGQKYGYTF. Full variable domain (outside the CDR3, taken from reference TRBV7-9 and TRBJ1-2): DTGVSQNPRHKITKRGQNVTFRCDPISEHNRLYWYRQTLGQGPEFLTYFQNEAQLEKSRLLSDRFSAERPKGSFSTLEIQRTEQGDSAMYLCASSLSPGQKYGYTFGSGTRLTVV.

The rearrangement joins TRBV19 to TRBJ1-6, with D possibly TRBD1 on 6 matching bases. Germline V gene data show CDR1 as LNHDA and CDR2 as SQIVND (reference sequence). This CDR3 is 14 amino acids long. Trimming stripped 7 bases from V and 7 bases from J, with 14 bases between. The CDR3 region is CASKGGTPNSPLHF. The CDR3 nucleotides read TGTGCCAGTAAGGGGGGGACTCCCAATTCACCCCTCCACTTT.

V usage is TRBV15 and J usage is TRBJ2-2; a weak D match, TRBD1 (6 bases). V was pared by 6 bases and J by 0 bases, with 20 bases between. The CDR3 is 18 amino acids. CDR1 is LNHNV and CDR2 is YYDKDF in the germline V gene (reference sequence). As DNA, the CDR3 is TGTGCCACCAGGGAACAGGGTTATGAGCGAGCGAACACCGGGGAGCTGTTTTTT. This gives the protein CATREQGYERANTGELFF.

V is TRBV11-2 and J is TRBJ1-2; possibly TRBD1 for D (6 bases). With 4 bases removed from V and 6 bases from J, the gap between germline ends came to 15 bases. CDR1 is SGHAT, CDR2 FQNNGV, per germline. The CDR3 spans 14 residues. The CDR3 loop reads CASSSHLGADGYTF. CDR3 in DNA: TGTGCCAGCAGCTCCCATCTGGGGGCCGATGGCTACACCTTC.

This rearrangement joins TRBV5-6 to TRBJ2-1; 9 positions match TRBD2. CDR1 SGHDT and CDR2 YYEEEE come from the germline V gene. V shed 0 bases, J shed 4 bases, and the junction held 5 bases outside the gene matches. CDR3 length: 16 amino acids. The CDR3 nucleotides read TGTGCCAGCAGCTTGGTAGGGACTAGCAATTACAATGAGCAGTTCTTC. Amino acid sequence: CASSLVGTSNYNEQFF.

The chain carries TRBV28 and TRBJ1-1, with TRBD1 as a possible D gene (6 bases). Germline assignment: CDR1 MDHEN and CDR2 SYDVKM. Trimming removed 5 bases from V and 5 bases from J, with 21 bases in between. The CDR3 loop spans 16 amino acids. CDR3 nucleotide sequence: TGTGCCAGCAGTCTGATCGGGACACAAAAGAAAACTGAAGCTTTCTTT. Its protein product is CASSLIGTQKKTEAFF.

The V gene is TRBV7-9, the J gene TRBJ1-3; unclear D gene. CDR3 size: 15 residues. Trimming pared 0 bases from V and 4 bases from J, leaving 10 bases between. Germline CDR1 SEHNR, CDR2 FQNEAQ (reference sequence). The CDR3 here is CASSLALTAGNTIYF. The DNA of the CDR3 is TGTGCCAGCAGCTTAGCGCTCACAGCCGGAAACACCATATATTTT.

The chain is built from TRBV20-1 and TRBJ1-2, with 8 bases matching TRBD1. CDR1 and CDR2 from the germline V gene are DFQATT and SNEGSKA (reference sequence). CDR3 length equals 11 residues. The trim removed 5 bases at V and 6 bases at J, leaving 2 bases unmatched. The CDR3 protein is CSALDRDGYTF. The CDR3 DNA reads TGCAGTGCTCTGGACAGGGATGGCTACACCTTC.

The J gene is TRBJ2-2, the V gene TRBV27; D is unclear. The germline V and J ends were trimmed by 2 bases and 5 bases, with 6 bases remaining between them. In germline, CDR1 is MNHEY, CDR2 SMNVEV (reference sequence). CDR3 length equals 13 residues. The CDR3 region has the DNA TGTGCCAGCAGTTTAATGGAGACCGGGGAGCTGTTTTTT. Its protein is CASSLMETGELFF.

This clone was recorded once. The chain recombines TRBV9 with TRBJ1-6, with TRBD1 matching 7 bases. Per germline, CDR1 SGDLS and CDR2 YYNGEE. The V segment lost 3 bases and the J segment 9 bases; nucleotides outside the gene matches: 9. This CDR3 is built from 15 residues. The CDR3 is CASSAQTGLTSPLHF. CDR3 nucleotide sequence: TGTGCCAGCAGCGCTCAGACAGGGTTGACTTCACCCCTCCACTTT.